The TCR beta chain under discussion was sequenced for a study of shared clonotypes between healthy human individuals. Whole-study context: The donors, a couple of women and three men, were aged 18 to 49. CD4 naive cells filled three plates per donor, CD4 memory three, CD8 naive two and CD8 memory one. General observations from the study: The naive CD4 repertoires of a handful of donors were compared, and around 5% of clonotypes were shared. As a rule, naive subsets had a larger estimated richness than memory subsets.

About this clone: Its antigen is undetermined.

TCRdb keeps only in-frame clones here, not all; method: immunoSEQ multiplex PCR. The sample contains some 580,000 clones, roughly 98% of which appear only once. Terminally differentiated effector memory CD45RA+ cells were left out of the naive CD8 fraction, which was CD45RO-negative and positively selected for CCR7. Sequencing used naive CD8+ T cells sorted from blood. The sequence came from a man aged 30-40 years in good health.

This chain's CDR3 is CASSLAGGRNEQFF. The CDR3 region has the DNA TGTGCCAGCAGCTTGGCGGGTGGGAGGAATGAGCAGTTCTTC. The chain combines TRBV7-3 with TRBJ2-1; a possible D gene is TRBD2 (6 bases). Trimming took off 3 bases at V and 7 bases at J, with 13 bases between the two ends. Germline V gene data show CDR1 as SGHTA and CDR2 as FQGTGA. The CDR3 is made up of 14 amino acids.